This TCR beta chain was sequenced in a study of cytomegalovirus exposure and HLA in healthy donors. In the PCR, 60 Vbeta and 13 Jbeta primers were used. Clones were read by immunoSEQ multiplex PCR, and TCRdb kept only the in-frame ones, dropping some. Of approximately 190,000 clones in the sample, roughly 73% are singletons; the top ten hold less than 2%. CDR3 length: 19 residues. The germline gives CDR1 MNHNS, CDR2 SASEGT. J lost 5 bases, V lost 0 bases, and 14 bases had no gene match. The chain recombines TRBV6-1 with TRBJ2-1, with 9 bases aligning to TRBD2. The TCR originated in a woman in her thirties in good health and CMV-seronegative. The sequenced material came from PBMCs. DNA of the CDR3: TGTGCCAGCAGTGAAGCTTTAGCGGGGGTCCTTGCCGACAACAATGAGCAGTTCTTC. Its protein product is CASSEALAGVLADNNEQFF.